A selection of T cell receptor beta chains follows, all from one sample in a study of blood T cell repertoires in COVID-19. Using immunoSEQ multiplex PCR, the repertoire was profiled, and TCRdb retains in-frame clones only, with some absent. The sample shows 200,000 to 250,000 clones, about 90% of them seen only once. Sequenced input: PBMCs or T cells enriched from blood (not recorded which). Receptor source: a man aged 25-45 years who had recovered from COVID-19. Each CDR3 is given with its conserved first and last residue. A D gene is named only where the DNA matches it firmly. The size of a clone is reported for some rows only, either as once, few or many, or as a class for expanded clones.

J,D,size,V,CDR3,DNA
TRBJ2-4,.,.,TRBV18,CASSPGRGTKNIQYF,TGTGCCAGCTCACCAGGGAGGGGGACCAAAAACATTCAGTACTTC
TRBJ2-1,TRBD2,.,TRBV2,CASSRTSGGANEQFF,TGTGCCAGCAGTCGTACTAGCGGGGGGGCCAATGAGCAGTTCTTC
TRBJ1-1,.,.,TRBV6-5,CASSTTSGDAFF,TGTGCCAGCAGTACGACCTCGGGAGATGCTTTCTTT
TRBJ2-7,TRBD1,.,TRBV29-1,CSARQGASSEQYF,TGCAGCGCCCGACAGGGGGCGTCCTCCGAGCAGTACTTC
TRBJ2-2,TRBD2,once,TRBV2,CASRQVLAGDPGTGELFF,TGTGCCAGCAGGCAGGTACTAGCGGGGGACCCAGGAACCGGGGAGCTGTTTTTT
TRBJ2-3,TRBD2,.,TRBV6-5,CASRLAGGTDTQYF,TGTGCCAGCAGACTAGCGGGAGGCACAGATACGCAGTATTTT
TRBJ2-7,TRBD2,few,TRBV19,CASSMEAGVGYEQYF,TGTGCCAGTAGTATGGAAGCGGGAGTCGGGTACGAGCAGTACTTC
TRBJ1-2,.,.,TRBV28,CASNGIIYGYTF,TGTGCCAGCAACGGTATTATCTATGGCTACACCTTC
TRBJ2-2,.,.,TRBV7-9,CASSLVIPGELFF,TGTGCCAGCAGCTTAGTAATTCCCGGGGAGCTGTTTTTT
TRBJ1-2,.,.,TRBV7-2,CASSLDINNYGYTF,TGTGCCAGCAGCTTGGACATAAATAACTATGGCTACACCTTC
TRBJ2-1,TRBD1,.,TRBV19,CASRQGSTYNEQFF,TGTGCCAGTAGACAGGGGAGCACCTACAATGAGCAGTTCTTC
TRBJ1-1,.,.,TRBV18,CASSQRSDTEAFF,TGTGCCAGCTCACAAAGATCAGACACTGAAGCTTTCTTT
TRBJ1-2,.,.,TRBV5-1,CASSLNRERVHGYTF,TGCGCCAGCAGCTTGAACAGGGAAAGAGTCCATGGCTACACCTTC
TRBJ2-6,.,.,TRBV3-1/TRBV3-2,CASSQVHSGANVLTF,TGTGCCAGCAGCCAAGTTCACTCTGGGGCCAACGTCCTGACTTTC
TRBJ1-2,TRBD1,.,TRBV6-5,CASSGQGDYGYTF,TGTGCCAGCAGCGGACAGGGGGACTATGGCTACACCTTC
TRBJ2-7,.,.,TRBV5-6,CASSHRVRYEQYF,TGTGCCAGCAGCCACAGGGTCCGCTACGAGCAGTACTTC
TRBJ2-7,.,once,TRBV10-3,CAISPGIHEQYF,TGTGCCATCTCACCAGGGATCCACGAGCAGTACTTC
TRBJ2-7,.,.,TRBV28,CASSLPRGRSYEQYF,TGTGCCAGCAGTCTACCCCGGGGAAGGTCCTACGAGCAGTACTTC
TRBJ1-6,.,.,TRBV7-2,CASSLRPPRRLNSPLHF,TGTGCCAGCAGCTTACGCCCCCCAAGGCGGCTTAATTCACCCCTCCACTTT
TRBJ2-2,.,.,TRBV6-2/TRBV6-3,CASSRILATNTGELFF,TGTGCCAGCAGCCGCATACTAGCAACGAACACCGGGGAGCTGTTTTTT
TRBJ2-1,.,.,TRBV25-1,CASSAAGQTNQQFF,TGTGCCAGCAGTGCAGCGGGACAAACCAACCAGCAGTTCTTC
TRBJ2-2,TRBD1,.,TRBV25-1,CASIRTGGNTGELFF,TGTGCCAGCATTCGGACAGGGGGAAACACCGGGGAGCTGTTTTTT
TRBJ2-7,.,few,TRBV6-2/TRBV6-3,CASSYYLANTYEQYF,TGTGCCAGCAGTTATTACCTAGCGAACACCTACGAGCAGTACTTC
TRBJ1-4,TRBD1,few,TRBV19,CASNPGQGGEKLFF,TGTGCCAGTAACCCGGGACAGGGAGGTGAAAAACTGTTTTTT
TRBJ2-5,.,.,TRBV7-9,CASSSDRQRETQYF,TGTGCCAGCAGCTCCGATCGACAGAGAGAGACCCAGTACTTC
TRBJ1-1,TRBD1,once,TRBV10-3,CAIRAGQGERGTEAFF,TGTGCCATCAGGGCTGGACAGGGGGAAAGGGGCACTGAAGCTTTCTTT
TRBJ1-2,TRBD1,.,TRBV27,CASSPRQGRIGHGYTF,TGTGCCAGCAGTCCCCGACAGGGGCGTATAGGCCATGGCTACACCTTC
TRBJ1-3,.,.,TRBV6-1,CASSEAGGRAGNTIYF,TGTGCCAGCAGTGAAGCAGGTGGCAGGGCTGGAAACACCATATATTTT
TRBJ2-5,.,once,TRBV5-4,CASSLRDQETQYF,TGTGCCAGCAGCTTACGGGACCAAGAGACCCAGTACTTC
TRBJ2-1,TRBD2,.,TRBV9,CASSVGSGGRNEQFF,TGTGCCAGCAGCGTAGGGAGCGGGGGGCGCAATGAGCAGTTCTTC
TRBJ1-4,TRBD1,.,TRBV28,CASSHQGATNEKLFF,TGTGCCAGCAGCCACCAGGGGGCAACTAATGAAAAACTGTTTTTT
TRBJ1-5,TRBD1,.,TRBV5-8,CASSLSGTGGQPQHF,TGTGCCAGCAGCTTGTCAGGGACAGGGGGTCAGCCCCAGCATTTT
TRBJ1-4,.,.,TRBV30,CAWSVTALEKLFF,TGTGCCTGGAGTGTAACAGCCCTTGAAAAACTGTTTTTT
TRBJ2-5,TRBD2,few,TRBV5-6,CASSWWTSGRRGETQYF,TGTGCCAGCAGCTGGTGGACTAGCGGGAGGAGGGGGGAGACCCAGTACTTC
TRBJ2-5,.,.,TRBV2,CASHKRDSQETQYF,TGTGCCAGCCATAAGAGGGATTCCCAAGAGACCCAGTACTTC
TRBJ1-5,TRBD1,few,TRBV28,CASRAEPGGRQPQHF,TGTGCCAGCAGGGCCGAACCAGGGGGCAGGCAGCCCCAGCATTTT
TRBJ1-5,.,.,TRBV19,CASTPAYQGRNQPQHF,TGTGCCAGTACCCCCGCGTATCAGGGTCGCAATCAGCCCCAGCATTTT
TRBJ1-1,.,once,TRBV6-5,CASSSGPTEAFF,TGTGCCAGCAGCTCAGGGCCCACTGAAGCTTTCTTT
TRBJ1-5,TRBD1,.,TRBV5-6,CASSLWDRENQPQHF,TGTGCCAGCAGCTTGTGGGACAGGGAGAATCAGCCCCAGCATTTT
TRBJ2-3,TRBD2,.,TRBV9,CASSVGAGGFTDTQYF,TGTGCCAGCAGCGTGGGGGCGGGAGGGTTCACAGATACGCAGTATTTT
TRBJ2-2,TRBD1,.,TRBV6-5,CASRTSPTGPGELFF,TGTGCCAGCAGGACCTCCCCGACAGGGCCCGGGGAGCTGTTTTTT
TRBJ2-7,.,.,TRBV28,CASSLLFYEQYF,TGTGCCAGCAGTTTACTGTTCTACGAGCAGTACTTC
TRBJ1-1,TRBD1,.,TRBV18,CAGAGTEMEAFF,TGTGCCGGGGCCGGGACAGAGATGGAAGCTTTCTTT
TRBJ1-1,TRBD1,.,TRBV19,CASSSLGQGSEAFF,TGTGCCAGTAGTAGCCTGGGACAGGGCTCTGAAGCTTTCTTT
TRBJ2-5,.,.,TRBV6-6,CASSYLLLETQYF,TGTGCCAGCAGTTACTTGTTACTAGAGACCCAGTACTTC
TRBJ1-1,.,.,TRBV11-3,CASSPKWPNTEAFF,TGTGCCAGCAGCCCCAAGTGGCCGAACACTGAAGCTTTCTTT
TRBJ2-7,TRBD2,.,TRBV28,CASPPGGTSGVYEQYF,TGTGCCAGTCCCCCGGGGGGGACTAGCGGGGTCTACGAGCAGTACTTC
TRBJ2-1,.,.,TRBV27,CASSSIAGGYNEQFF,TGTGCCAGCAGTTCGATAGCCGGCGGCTACAATGAGCAGTTCTTC
TRBJ2-5,.,.,TRBV6-2/TRBV6-3,CASSPFRQETQYF,TGTGCCAGCAGCCCCTTCCGTCAAGAGACCCAGTACTTC
TRBJ2-3,TRBD2,.,TRBV13,CASLFGRPRTNTQYF,TGTGCCAGCCTCTTCGGGAGGCCAAGGACGAATACGCAGTATTTT